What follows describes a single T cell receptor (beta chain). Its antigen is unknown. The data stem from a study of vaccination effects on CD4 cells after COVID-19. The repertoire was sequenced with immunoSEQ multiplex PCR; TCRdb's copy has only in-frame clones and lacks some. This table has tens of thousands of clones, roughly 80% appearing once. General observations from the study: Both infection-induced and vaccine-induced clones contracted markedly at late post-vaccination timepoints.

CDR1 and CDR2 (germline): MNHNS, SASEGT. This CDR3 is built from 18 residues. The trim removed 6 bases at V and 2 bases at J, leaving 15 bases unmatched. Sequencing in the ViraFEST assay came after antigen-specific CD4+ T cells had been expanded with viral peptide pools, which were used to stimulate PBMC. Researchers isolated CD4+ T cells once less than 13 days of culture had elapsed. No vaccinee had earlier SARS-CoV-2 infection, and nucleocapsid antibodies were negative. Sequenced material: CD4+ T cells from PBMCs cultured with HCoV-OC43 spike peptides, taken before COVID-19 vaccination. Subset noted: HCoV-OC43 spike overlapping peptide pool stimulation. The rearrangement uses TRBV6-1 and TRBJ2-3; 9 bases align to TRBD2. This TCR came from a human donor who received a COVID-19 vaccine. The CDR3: CASSEPVMTSGPTDTQYF. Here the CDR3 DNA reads TGTGCCAGCAGCGAACCGGTGATGACTAGCGGCCCCACAGATACGCAGTATTTT.